This is a list of T cell receptor beta chains from one sample in a study of blood T cell repertoires in COVID-19. Libraries were prepared by immunoSEQ multiplex PCR; TCRdb keeps only in-frame clonotypes and omits some of them. Among 170,000 or so clones listed, approximately 81% were seen once. Sequenced: peripheral blood. The source is a young man with active or convalescent COVID-19. CDR3s include the opening cysteine and the closing phenylalanine or tryptophan. Fields, in order: D gene, clone size, V gene, J gene, CDR3 DNA, CDR3 protein. A D gene is named only where the DNA matches it firmly. Expanded clones are given a class, and other clones once, few, many or no size at all.

NA	NA	TRBV5-1	TRBJ2-1	TGCGCCAGCAGCTTCGTGGGAGATGAGCAGTTCTTC	CASSFVGDEQFF
TRBD2	NA	TRBV6-5	TRBJ2-3	TGTGCCAGCAGTTACTCGCTCGGGAGGGGTGATACGCAGTATTTT	CASSYSLGRGDTQYF
TRBD1	NA	TRBV6-5	TRBJ1-2	TGTGCCAGCAGGTCGACAGGGGATAGAGGCTACACCTTC	CASRSTGDRGYTF
TRBD1	NA	TRBV30	TRBJ1-2	TGTGCCTGGAAGGGGCCGGGACAGTGGGGCCTTGGGTATGGCTACACCTTC	CAWKGPGQWGLGYGYTF
TRBD2	NA	TRBV10-2	TRBJ2-5	TGCGCCAGCAGTTCGACTAGCGGGGTGGGGGGGACCCAGTACTTC	CASSSTSGVGGTQYF
NA	NA	TRBV2	TRBJ1-6	TGTGCCAGCAGCCCGGACAGTAAAAATTCACCCCTCCACTTT	CASSPDSKNSPLHF
TRBD1	NA	TRBV11-2	TRBJ1-1	TGTGCCAGCAGCTTAGGGACAGGGGGCTTTGAAGCTTTCTTT	CASSLGTGGFEAFF
NA	NA	TRBV28	TRBJ2-5	TGTGCCAGCAGGCGACAGGGAGGAGAGACCCAGTACTTC	CASRRQGGETQYF
NA	NA	TRBV6-5	TRBJ1-2	TGTGCCAGCACCTACTCGGGGAGAAATGGCTACACCTTC	CASTYSGRNGYTF
TRBD1	once	TRBV6-2/TRBV6-3	TRBJ1-3	TGTGCCAGCAGTGTCGACCGGACAGGAGGTGGAAACACCATATATTTT	CASSVDRTGGGNTIYF
TRBD2	NA	TRBV5-8	TRBJ2-1	TGTGCCAGCAGCTTGCGGTGGCGGGGGGGAAGCTCCTACAATGAGCAGTTCTTC	CASSLRWRGGSSYNEQFF
TRBD1	NA	TRBV5-1	TRBJ2-3	TGCGCCAGCAGCCAAGGACAGGCTAGCACAGATACGCAGTATTTT	CASSQGQASTDTQYF
TRBD2	NA	TRBV13	TRBJ2-5	TGTGCCAGCAGCTCCGGGACTAGCGGAAGGTACCAAGAGACCCAGTACTTC	CASSSGTSGRYQETQYF
TRBD1	NA	TRBV27	TRBJ2-2	TGTGCCAGCAGTTTAGGGACAGGGTACACCGGGGAGCTGTTTTTT	CASSLGTGYTGELFF
TRBD2	many	TRBV6-5	TRBJ2-7	TGTGCCAGCAGCCCCGGGACTAGCGGCTCCTACGAGCAGTACTTC	CASSPGTSGSYEQYF
TRBD2	NA	TRBV25-1	TRBJ2-7	TGTGCCAGCAGTGAGTCAGCGGGACTCTACGAGCAGTACTTC	CASSESAGLYEQYF
NA	NA	TRBV7-2	TRBJ1-1	TGTGCCAGCAGCTCGAGAACAGGGAACACTGAAGCTTTCTTT	CASSSRTGNTEAFF
NA	NA	TRBV30	TRBJ1-4	TGTGCCTGGACCCGGGGAGATGAAAAACTGTTTTTT	CAWTRGDEKLFF
NA	NA	TRBV28	TRBJ1-2	TGTGCCAGCAACTCTTTTGTCCAGGGAGACAGCTCAAAGGGGGTGAACTATGGCTACACCTTC	CASNSFVQGDSSKGVNYGYTF
NA	NA	TRBV19	TRBJ1-3	TGTGCCAGTAGTTTCCCACTGGGACACGTCGGAAACACCATATATTTT	CASSFPLGHVGNTIYF
TRBD1	NA	TRBV9	TRBJ1-6	TGTGCCAGCAGCATTAGCCCCGGACAGGGCAGGGATTCACCCCTCCACTTT	CASSISPGQGRDSPLHF
NA	few	TRBV11-2	TRBJ2-1	TGTGCCAGCAGCTCACTTGGGACTCCCGCACCCACCTACAATGAGCAGTTCTTC	CASSSLGTPAPTYNEQFF
NA	NA	TRBV5-1	TRBJ1-6	TGCGCCAGCAGATCCAATGAGGTTGGCAGGGGAGCTTCACCCCTCCACTTT	CASRSNEVGRGASPLHF
TRBD2	NA	TRBV5-6	TRBJ2-3	TGTGCCAGCAGCTCTAGCGGGAGTTCAGATACGCAGTATTTT	CASSSSGSSDTQYF
NA	NA	TRBV4-1	TRBJ2-3	TGCGCCAGCAGCCAGGCCACGACAGGCACAGATACGCAGTATTTT	CASSQATTGTDTQYF
TRBD1	NA	TRBV28	TRBJ1-4	TGTGCCAGCAGTTCGGGACAGGCCTATAATGAAAAACTGTTTTTT	CASSSGQAYNEKLFF
NA	NA	TRBV7-2	TRBJ2-2	TGTGCCAGCAGCTTAGTGGGGGGAGTAGCCGGGGAGCTGTTTTTT	CASSLVGGVAGELFF
TRBD1	NA	TRBV9	TRBJ2-1	TGTGCCAGCAGCGTAGTGACAGGGGGGGACAATGAGCAGTTCTTC	CASSVVTGGDNEQFF
NA	NA	TRBV4-3	TRBJ2-3	TGCGCCAGCAGCCAAGACTGGTTGGAGCCCCGGGATACGCAGTATTTT	CASSQDWLEPRDTQYF
NA	NA	TRBV9	TRBJ1-2	TGTGCCAGCAGCGTAGAGGACAGTAACTATGGCTACACCTTC	CASSVEDSNYGYTF
TRBD1	NA	TRBV19	TRBJ1-5	TGTGCCAGTAGTATGGGGGACAGGTTGCATCAGCCCCAGCATTTT	CASSMGDRLHQPQHF
TRBD2	NA	TRBV4-2	TRBJ2-5	TGTGCCAGCAGCCGGGGTACTAGCGGTTTCCAAGAGACCCAGTACTTC	CASSRGTSGFQETQYF
TRBD2	many	TRBV7-9	TRBJ2-7	TGTGCCAGCAGCCTAACTAGCGGGAGGGCCTACGAGCAGTACTTC	CASSLTSGRAYEQYF
TRBD2	few	TRBV4-2	TRBJ2-1	TGTGCCAGCAGCCAAGCCGGAGCGGGGGGGGACAATGAGCAGTTCTTC	CASSQAGAGGDNEQFF
TRBD1	NA	TRBV2	TRBJ1-5	TGTGCCAGCAGTCGTACAGGGGGTTATCAGCCCCAGCATTTT	CASSRTGGYQPQHF
NA	NA	TRBV12-3/TRBV12-4	TRBJ2-7	TGTGCCAGCAGTCCCGAGGGTTTCGACGAGCAGTACTTC	CASSPEGFDEQYF
TRBD2	NA	TRBV6-1	TRBJ2-1	TGTGCCAGCAGTGATCTAGCGGGAGCCTACAATGAGCAGTTCTTC	CASSDLAGAYNEQFF
NA	NA	TRBV7-8	TRBJ2-1	TGTGCCAGCAGCTTACCTGCGAGTGCTAGCTCCTACAATGAGCAGTTCTTC	CASSLPASASSYNEQFF
TRBD1	NA	TRBV7-8	TRBJ2-1	TGTGCCAGCAGTTCTCCGGGACAGGGATACAATGAGCAGTTCTTC	CASSSPGQGYNEQFF
NA	NA	TRBV6-5	TRBJ1-4	TGTGCCAGCAGTTACTCGTGGGCCACCCGTGAAAAACTGTTTTTT	CASSYSWATREKLFF
NA	NA	TRBV3-1/TRBV3-2	TRBJ2-7	TGTGCCAGCAGCCAAGTCCACAGCTCCTACGAGCAGTACTTC	CASSQVHSSYEQYF
TRBD1	NA	TRBV29-1	TRBJ2-7	TGCAGCGCATACAGGGGGCAGGGTGAGCAGTACTTC	CSAYRGQGEQYF
TRBD2	NA	TRBV28	TRBJ2-1	TGTGCCAGCAGTTTAGGGGGAGGGCCGGGGTACAATGAGCAGTTCTTC	CASSLGGGPGYNEQFF
NA	few	TRBV4-2	TRBJ2-5	TGTGCCAGCAGCCAAGAGTTACAGGATGAGACCCAGTACTTC	CASSQELQDETQYF
TRBD1	NA	TRBV7-6	TRBJ1-1	TGTGCCAGCAGCGCAGGGGGGAACACTGAAGCTTTCTTT	CASSAGGNTEAFF
NA	few	TRBV12-3/TRBV12-4	TRBJ1-1	TGTGCCAGCAGCATCGACAGCTACACTGAAGCTTTCTTT	CASSIDSYTEAFF
TRBD1	NA	TRBV19	TRBJ2-2	TGTGCCAGTAGTAAGACAGGGGCGGACACCGGGGAGCTGTTTTTT	CASSKTGADTGELFF
NA	few	TRBV6-2/TRBV6-3	TRBJ2-5	TGTGCCAGCAGTTACTCTAGCGGTCTTAAGGAGACCCAGTACTTC	CASSYSSGLKETQYF
NA	NA	TRBV6-6	TRBJ1-5	TGTGCCAGCACTCTACAGGGTTCGGATCAGCCCCAGCATTTT	CASTLQGSDQPQHF
NA	NA	TRBV6-5	TRBJ2-7	TGTGCCAGCAGACGGGACTTCTCGGAGTTAGAGCAGTACTTC	CASRRDFSELEQYF
TRBD1	NA	TRBV3-1/TRBV3-2	TRBJ1-2	TGCGCCAGCAGCCGGTCGGACAGGGGGGATGGCTACACCTTC	CASSRSDRGDGYTF
NA	NA	TRBV28	TRBJ2-2	TGTGCCAGCAGTTTAGCAGTTTCCGGGGAGCTGTTTTTT	CASSLAVSGELFF
TRBD2	once	TRBV27	TRBJ2-1	TGTGCCAGCAGGAATGAAGCGGGAGCGGGGTTTAGCTCCTACAATGAGCAGTTCTTC	CASRNEAGAGFSSYNEQFF
NA	NA	TRBV10-2	TRBJ2-2	TGCGCCAGCAGTAAAGGCGGCACTGTGAACACCGGGGAGCTGTTTTTT	CASSKGGTVNTGELFF